This T cell receptor beta chain was sequenced in a study of blood T cell repertoires in COVID-19. The CDR3 totals 14 residues. Looked up from germline, CDR1 is SGHNT and CDR2 is YYREEE (reference sequence). V dropped 2 bases and J dropped 4; count of bases not matched to a gene: 3. Authors' processing steps: Using reference gene primer amplification, nucleated cell counts were estimated. Data came from immunoSEQ multiplex PCR; TCRdb stores just in-frame clones and leaves some out. V, J and clone size are taken as reported in that table, and D and trimming were inferred from the DNA itself. There are about 100,000 clones in the sample; about 82% occur only once, and 10% to 15% lies in the top ten.

The chain recombines TRBV5-4 with TRBJ2-1; 7 bases fit TRBD2. The material sequenced was peripheral blood. The clonotype originates from a man over 45 with active or convalescent COVID-19. As DNA, the CDR3 is TGTGCCAGCAGCTTAAGCGGGACGTACAATGAGCAGTTCTTC. Residues: CASSLSGTYNEQFF.